Presented here are 20 T cell receptor beta chains from one specimen sequenced in a study of cytomegalovirus exposure and HLA in healthy donors. In the PCR, 60 Vbeta and 13 Jbeta primers were used. Measured with immunoSEQ multiplex PCR; TCRdb has only the in-frame clones, and not every one. The sample shows 84,000 or so clones, around 79% of them seen only once. The sample taken for sequencing was PBMCs. All receptors come from a human donor in good health.

The chain couples TRBV9 to TRBJ2-3; 11 bases are a match to TRBD2. Germline loops: CDR1 SGDLS, CDR2 YYNGEE. The J segment lost 6 bases and the V segment lost 4 bases, leaving 7 bases of the junction unmatched. There are 15 residues in the CDR3. The chain's CDR3 is CASSPTSGGSDTQYF. In nucleotides, the CDR3 is TGTGCCAGCAGCCCTACTAGCGGGGGCTCGGATACGCAGTATTTT. Full variable domain (outside the CDR3, taken from reference TRBV9 and TRBJ2-3): DSGVTQTPKHLITATGQRVTLRCSPRSGDLSVYWYQQSLDQGLQFLIQYYNGEERAKGNILERFSAQQFPDLHSELNLSSLELGDSALYFCASSPTSGGSDTQYFGPGTRLTVL.

The chain combines TRBV7-2 with TRBJ2-7, with a possible D match to TRBD1 (6 bases). This CDR3 has 15 amino acids. Germline V lookup: CDR1 SGHTA, CDR2 FQGNSA. Between the trimmed V and J ends, which lost 5 bases and 0 bases, there was a span of 14 bases. The CDR3 sequence: CASSSRQVLSYEQYF. CDR3 DNA sequence: TGTGCCAGCAGCAGCCGACAGGTCCTCTCCTACGAGCAGTACTTC.

The chain couples TRBV9 to TRBJ1-2; D ambiguous. The V end was cut by 3 bases, the J end by 5 bases, with 8 bases between. The V gene's germline CDR1 is SGDLS and CDR2 YYNGEE. The CDR3 spans 12 residues. This chain's CDR3 is CASSAGVYGYTF. The CDR3 DNA reads TGTGCCAGCAGCGCCGGGGTATATGGCTACACCTTC.

This clone appeared a single time. The genes are TRBV5-1 and TRBJ2-5; 8 bases map to TRBD1. Germline V gene sequence: CDR1 SGHRS, CDR2 YFSETQ. The CDR3 sequence is 15 residues long. V shed 4 bases and J 4 bases; nucleotides not matched to a gene: 9. CDR3: CASSRDRGLGETQYF. As DNA, the CDR3 is TGCGCCAGCAGCCGTGACAGGGGCCTGGGAGAGACCCAGTACTTC.

The chain uses TRBV5-5 and TRBJ2-2; tentative D call: TRBD1 (5 bases). Germline V CDR1 and CDR2: SGHKS, YYEKEE (reference sequence). There are 15 residues in the CDR3. With 2 bases removed from V and 1 base from J, the gap between germline ends came to 9 bases. CDR3 in amino acids: CASSLGVLNTGELFF. The CDR3 bases are TGTGCCAGCAGCTTAGGGGTTTTGAACACCGGGGAGCTGTTTTTT.

The table lists this clone with a few counts. CDR3 coding DNA: TGTGCCAGCAGCCTCGACAGCTATGAAGCTTTCTTT. Residues: CASSLDSYEAFF. The chain couples TRBV5-4 to TRBJ1-1, with D possibly TRBD1 on 5 matching bases. This CDR3 is built from 12 residues. Trimming cost V 4 bases and J 7 bases, with 11 bases left between them. Germline CDR1 and CDR2: SGHNT and YYREEE (reference sequence). Full variable domain (outside the CDR3, taken from reference TRBV5-4 and TRBJ1-1): ETGVTQSPTHLIKTRGQQVTLRCSSQSGHNTVSWYQQALGQGPQFIFQYYREEENGRGNFPPRFSGLQFPNYSSELNVNALELDDSALYLCASSLDSYEAFFGQGTRLTVV.

This sequence joins TRBV6-1 and TRBJ2-1; a possible D gene is TRBD1 (5 bases). CDR3 length equals 16 residues. Germline CDR1 and CDR2: MNHNS and SASEGT. The V gene lost 0 bases and the J gene lost 1 base, with 10 bases spanning the gap. Written as DNA, the CDR3 is TGTGCCAGCAGTGAAGCGCTAAGGGGATCCTACAATGAGCAGTTCTTC. Translating gives CASSEALRGSYNEQFF.

The rearrangement links TRBV6-6 to TRBJ2-3, with a possible D match to TRBD2 (5 bases). Per the germline V gene, CDR1 is MNHNY and CDR2 is SVGAGI (reference sequence). The CDR3 is 15 residues long. Trimming pared 2 bases from V and 2 bases from J, leaving 11 bases between. In nucleotides, the CDR3 is TGTGCCAGCAGTTACCTTGGCGACTACACAGATACGCAGTATTTT. It yields the protein CASSYLGDYTDTQYF.

The chain employs TRBV30 and TRBJ1-1, with a possible D match to TRBD1 (5 bases). The V gene's germline CDR1 is GTSNPN and CDR2 SVGIG (reference sequence). V dropped 5 bases and J dropped 7 bases, with 17 bases sitting between them. The CDR3 has 13 residues. The CDR3: CAWSGEVRLEAFF. In DNA, the CDR3 is TGTGCCTGGTCGGGGGAGGTCCGGCTTGAAGCTTTCTTT. The whole variable domain, remainder taken from reference TRBV30 and TRBJ1-1, is SQTIHQWPATLVQPVGSPLSLECTVEGTSNPNLYWYRQAAGRGLQLLFYSVGIGQISSEVPQNLSASRPQDRQFILSSKKLLLSDSGFYLCAWSGEVRLEAFFGQGTRLTVV.

V and J are TRBV29-1 and TRBJ2-2; 8 nucleotides line up with TRBD1. This CDR3 comprises 13 residues. CDR1 is SQVTM, CDR2 ANQGSEA, per germline. V was pared by 4 bases and J by 3 bases, with 1 base of the junction left unmatched. Here the CDR3 reads CSVAQGDTGELFF. CDR3 in DNA: TGCAGCGTTGCACAGGGGGACACCGGGGAGCTGTTTTTT.

This rearrangement joins TRBV2 to TRBJ1-3, with TRBD1 matching 8 bases. The ends lost 7 bases at V and 1 base at J; junction bases unmatched: 9. The length of the CDR3 is 16 residues. Germline CDR1 is SNHLY and CDR2 is FYNNEI. CDR3 bases: TGTGCCAGCACTGGACAGGGAAAGAGATCTGGAAACACCATATATTTT. Amino acids: CASTGQGKRSGNTIYF.

The chain links TRBV5-1 to TRBJ2-7, with D possibly being TRBD2 (7 bases). The CDR3 length is 15 residues. In germline, CDR1 is SGHRS, CDR2 YFSETQ. V was shortened by 4 bases and J by 5 bases, with 19 bases between the two germline ends. CDR3 DNA sequence: TGCGCCAGCAGCCCCCGGGGCGCGGGGGCCAACGAGCAGTACTTC. Its protein is CASSPRGAGANEQYF.

The V and J genes are TRBV6-1 and TRBJ1-2; 7 nucleotides align to TRBD1. The CDR3 runs to 16 residues. CDR1 is MNHNS and CDR2 is SASEGT in the germline V gene. V shed 4 bases and J 4 bases; nucleotides not matched to a gene: 12. CDR3 coding DNA: TGTGCCAGCAGTGTTTCGCGGTCGGCAGGGGGCTATGGCTACACCTTC. It codes for CASSVSRSAGGYGYTF.

This sequence joins TRBV6-5 and TRBJ2-3; weak D call: TRBD1 (6 bases). The CDR3 length is 15 residues. CDR1 MNHEY and CDR2 SVGAGI come from the germline V gene. V was cut by 9 bases and J by 2 bases, with 18 bases left in between. The CDR3: CASIPTGRYTDTQYF. DNA of the CDR3: TGTGCCAGTATCCCGACAGGCCGGTACACAGATACGCAGTATTTT.

The chain couples TRBV5-4 to TRBJ2-7, with 7 bases lining up with TRBD2. The CDR3 length is 14 residues. The ends lost 10 bases at V and 2 bases at J; junction bases unmatched: 12. Germline assignment: CDR1 SGHNT and CDR2 YYREEE (reference sequence). CDR3 sequence reads: CAVSTSADTYEQYF. DNA for the CDR3: TGTGCCGTATCAACTAGCGCTGATACCTACGAGCAGTACTTC.

The rearrangement links TRBV7-9 to TRBJ2-5; 7 bases line up with TRBD2. V lost 5 bases to trimming and J lost 0 bases; unmatched junction nucleotides: 6. The germline V gene has CDR1 SEHNR and CDR2 FQNEAQ (reference sequence). CDR3 length equals 15 residues. The CDR3 nucleotides are TGTGCCAGCAGCCTGGCCGGGACTAACCAAGAGACCCAGTACTTC. Translation gives CASSLAGTNQETQYF.

The V call is TRBV15, the J call TRBJ2-4, with a weak D call TRBD2 (7 bases). Germline V gene sequence: CDR1 LNHNV, CDR2 YYDKDF (reference sequence). This CDR3 is 17 amino acids long. With 1 base removed from V and 8 bases from J, the gap between germline ends came to 21 bases. CDR3 DNA sequence: TGTGCCACCAGCAGAGGGGCTTGGGGGGGCCAATCTGACATTCAGTACTTC. Amino acid sequence: CATSRGAWGGQSDIQYF.

This chain links TRBV7-2 with TRBJ1-5, with 10 bases lining up with TRBD1. Losses at the gene ends were 5 bases for V and 4 bases for J; bases not matched to a gene: 5. Germline V gene lookup returns CDR1 SGHTA and CDR2 FQGNSA. This CDR3 spans 15 amino acids. The CDR3 loop reads CASSNRDRGNQPQHF. The CDR3, as DNA: TGTGCCAGCAGCAACCGGGACAGGGGAAATCAGCCCCAGCATTTT. Variable domain in full (rest from reference TRBV7-2 and TRBJ1-5): GAGVSQSPSNKVTEKGKDVELRCDPISGHTALYWYRQSLGQGLEFLIYFQGNSAPDKSGLPSDRFSAERTGGSVSTLTIQRTQQEDSAVYLCASSNRDRGNQPQHFGDGTRLSIL.

V gene TRBV6-5 combines with J gene TRBJ1-2; D might be TRBD1 (5 bases). Between the trimmed V and J ends, which lost 5 bases and 0 bases, there was a span of 10 bases. The CDR3 is 14 residues long. The germline CDR1 and CDR2 sequences are MNHEY and SVGAGI. In DNA, the CDR3 is TGTGCCAGCAGTGGGGGGGGTTCTAACTATGGCTACACCTTC. Encoded protein: CASSGGGSNYGYTF.

This rearrangement joins TRBV6-6 to TRBJ1-4; D remains ambiguous. CDR3 size: 15 residues. V was shortened by 2 bases and J by 4 bases, with 11 bases between the two germline ends. Per the germline V gene, CDR1 is MNHNY and CDR2 is SVGAGI (reference sequence). The CDR3 DNA reads TGTGCCAGCAGTTACGATGGAAACAGTAATGAAAAACTGTTTTTT. Its protein product is CASSYDGNSNEKLFF.